The clone carrying this TCR beta chain has a handful of counts. Its target is not known. V was cut by 1 base and J by 1 base, with 9 bases left in between. The V gene's germline CDR1 is LNHDA and CDR2 SQIVND (reference sequence). This CDR3 is built from 15 residues. Profiling relied on immunoSEQ multiplex PCR, and the TCRdb table lists in-frame clones only, not all of them. The data contain around 50,000 clones, around 60% of them singletons. This specimen belongs to a study of cytotoxic CD8 clonotypes in ibrutinib-treated CLL. Study-wide background: After a median of 68 months, 14 patients stayed remitted and about 12 progressed; responses had been partial in some 25 and complete in 2. Study observations and caveats: At baseline, clonality was higher than in age-matched healthy donors and correlated with CD8+ counts. Clonality went up at the time of ibrutinib response, stayed stable in sustained remission, and later dropped back toward its baseline level at progression.

The TCR originated in a human donor with chronic lymphocytic leukemia. The rearrangement joins TRBV19 to TRBJ2-3; D is perhaps TRBD2 (6 bases). Sequencing was performed on PBMCs, taken after 24 months of ibrutinib treatment. The CDR3 spells CASSIGTGGTDTQYF. Here the CDR3 DNA reads TGTGCCAGTAGTATAGGTACGGGAGGCACAGATACGCAGTATTTT.